A single sample gave rise to the 14 T cell receptor beta chains below, sequenced in a study of blood T cell repertoires in COVID-19. The method was immunoSEQ multiplex PCR; TCRdb's version includes in-frame clones alone and lacks a portion of them. The table has about 88,000 clones, approximately 86% seen once. Sequenced input: peripheral blood. The receptor set was obtained from a male donor with acute or convalescent COVID-19.

The rearrangement joins TRBV29-1 to TRBJ1-5; D not resolved. The CDR3 contains 15 residues. V dropped 1 base and J dropped 0 bases, with 10 bases sitting between them. CDR1 is SQVTM and CDR2 is ANQGSEA in the germline V gene. DNA of the CDR3: TGCAGCGTTGAAGGAGCTGACTATAGCAATCAGCCCCAGCATTTT. Its protein is CSVEGADYSNQPQHF.

Of note for this clone: This sample includes further DNA sequences coding for the same CDR3. CDR3 sequence reads: CASSQAQGNTGELFF. The DNA of the CDR3 is TGTGCCAGCAGCCAAGCGCAGGGGAACACCGGGGAGCTGTTTTTT. The V call is TRBV14, the J call TRBJ2-2; D is perhaps TRBD1 (5 bases). This CDR3 comprises 15 residues. Trimming stripped 1 base from V and 1 base from J, with 7 bases between. Germline V gene data show CDR1 as SGHDN and CDR2 as FVKESK. The full variable domain, its missing parts supplied by reference TRBV14 and TRBJ2-2, is EAGVTQFPSHSVIEKGQTVTLRCDPISGHDNLYWYRRVMGKEIKFLLHFVKESKQDESGMPNNRFLAERTGGTYSTLKVQPAELEDSGVYFCASSQAQGNTGELFFGEGSRLTVL.

This clone occurred a few times. The chain joins TRBV2 to TRBJ2-1, with D uncertain. The CDR3 has 13 residues. Between the trimmed V and J ends, which lost 6 bases and 5 bases, there was a span of 11 bases. Germline V CDR1 and CDR2: SNHLY, FYNNEI. The CDR3 sequence: CASRSDSDNEQFF. The CDR3 region has the DNA TGTGCCAGCAGATCCGACTCGGACAATGAGCAGTTCTTC.

This clone was found a few times. The chain recombines TRBV20-1 with TRBJ2-7; no reliable D call. The V gene's germline CDR1 is DFQATT and CDR2 SNEGSKA (reference sequence). V lost 3 bases to trimming and J lost 1 base, with 4 bases between them. This CDR3 region has 11 residues. CDR3 sequence: CSARTSYEQYF. The DNA for the CDR3 is TGCAGTGCTAGGACATCCTACGAGCAGTACTTC.

The chain joins TRBV16 to TRBJ1-2; 8 positions match TRBD1. V shed 4 bases, J shed 3 bases, and the junction held 1 base outside the gene matches. Germline values: CDR1 KGHSY, CDR2 FQNENV. The CDR3 consists of 13 residues. The CDR3 bases are TGTGCCAGCAGCCCGGGACAGGACTATGGCTACACCTTC. Translating gives CASSPGQDYGYTF.

The V gene is TRBV19, the J gene TRBJ1-1, with 7 positions matching TRBD1. The CDR3 runs 16 residues. The germline V gene has CDR1 LNHDA and CDR2 SQIVND (reference sequence). V shed 2 bases, J shed 5 bases, and the junction held 11 bases outside the gene matches. The CDR3 is CASSISWNRGVTEAFF. Here the CDR3 DNA reads TGTGCCAGTAGTATAAGTTGGAACAGGGGAGTGACTGAAGCTTTCTTT. Full variable domain (remainder filled in from reference TRBV19 and TRBJ1-1): DGGITQSPKYLFRKEGQNVTLSCEQNLNHDAMYWYRQDPGQGLRLIYYSQIVNDFQKGDIAEGYSVSREKKESFPLTVTSAQKNPTAFYLCASSISWNRGVTEAFFGQGTRLTVV.

V usage is TRBV30 and J usage is TRBJ1-3; D not certain. This CDR3 region has 14 residues. The germline V gene encodes CDR1 GTSNPN and CDR2 SVGIG (reference sequence). The V and J ends lost 3 bases and 1 base respectively, with 10 bases between them. The CDR3 nucleotides read TGTGCCTGGAGGGCACGGGAGTCTGGAAACACCATATATTTT. Amino acid sequence: CAWRARESGNTIYF.

The V call is TRBV19, the J call TRBJ2-5, with 10 bases fitting TRBD2. CDR3 length: 13 amino acids. Per germline, CDR1 LNHDA and CDR2 SQIVND (reference sequence). V gave up 7 bases and J gave up 5 bases; unmatched junction bases: 4. CDR3 coding DNA: TGTGCCAGTAAGAGCGGGGGGGCGGAGACCCAGTACTTC. Residues: CASKSGGAETQYF.

This clone is a singleton in its sample. V and J are TRBV5-1 and TRBJ2-6; no clear D. The CDR3 is 15 amino acids. Trimming cost V 1 base and J 0 bases, with 5 bases left between them. Germline V gene data show CDR1 as SGHRS and CDR2 as YFSETQ. This chain's CDR3 is CASSLTASGANVLTF. The CDR3 coding sequence is TGCGCCAGCAGCTTGACAGCCTCTGGGGCCAACGTCCTGACTTTC.

Comment on this clone: Its ends do not fully match the called genes, so a read error is possible. This sequence joins TRBV7-3 and TRBJ2-3; 8 nucleotides match TRBD2. Per the germline V gene, CDR1 is SGHTA and CDR2 is FQGTGA. The CDR3 is 13 residues long. DNA for the CDR3: TGTGCCAGCAGCCAAAAGGATAAGGGGACTAGGCACTTT. It specifies CASSQKDKGTRHF.

V and J are TRBV5-6 and TRBJ1-5; 7 bases are shared with TRBD1. The trim removed 4 bases at V and 6 bases at J, leaving 4 bases unmatched. This CDR3 is 13 amino acids long. Germline CDR1 is SGHDT and CDR2 is YYEEEE. CDR3 sequence: CASSRQGAQPQHF. CDR3 in DNA: TGTGCCAGCAGCCGACAGGGTGCTCAGCCCCAGCATTTT.

This chain uses TRBV7-2 with TRBJ2-3, with TRBD1 as a possible D gene (5 bases). Germline V gene sequence: CDR1 SGHTA, CDR2 FQGNSA. The CDR3 runs 14 residues. V lost 6 bases and J lost 0, with 10 bases in between. In DNA form, the CDR3 reads TGTGCCAGCAGACTTCGACAGAGCACAGATACGCAGTATTTT. The encoded protein is CASRLRQSTDTQYF.

The V gene is TRBV5-4, the J gene TRBJ2-4, with D possibly TRBD1 on 5 matching bases. CDR1 and CDR2 from the germline V gene are SGHNT and YYREEE (reference sequence). Trimming removed 4 bases at V and 0 bases at J, with 8 bases between. The CDR3 loop spans 14 amino acids. In DNA, the CDR3 is TGTGCCAGCAGCCTCCAGGGAGCCAAAAACATTCAGTACTTC. Translating it yields CASSLQGAKNIQYF.

The chain joins TRBV10-2 to TRBJ1-2; no clear D. V gave up 2 bases and J gave up 7 bases, with 14 bases separating them. Germline assignment: CDR1 WSHSY and CDR2 SAAADI. This CDR3 comprises 14 residues. This CDR3 is CASSEGGMWGGYTF. For the CDR3, the DNA is TGCGCCAGCAGTGAGGGAGGGATGTGGGGTGGCTACACCTTC.